This record looks at one T cell receptor (beta chain) sequence and its context. Researchers took RNA transcripts and amplified TCR beta CDR3 regions from them. HTBI primers were employed in first-round RT-PCR, then a second-round multiplex PCR followed. TCRdb reanalysed the multiplex PCR reads using MiXCR and keeps one entry per CDR3 protein. This sample has over 650,000 distinct CDR3 sequences, with about two fifths found just once. This record belongs to a study of Graves' ophthalmopathy and Graves' hyperthyroidism. This CDR3 spans 16 amino acids. Looked up from germline, CDR1 is LNHDA and CDR2 is SQIVND (reference sequence). With 6 bases removed from V and 0 bases from J, the gap between germline ends came to 16 bases.

The V call is TRBV19, the J call TRBJ2-3; D unresolved. This TCR was sampled from an adult man with Graves' ophthalmopathy. Input material: peripheral blood. CDR3 sequence reads: CASRPEGSPSTDTQYF. As DNA, the CDR3 is TGTGCCAGTAGGCCCGAAGGATCCCCTAGCACAGATACGCAGTATTTT. Full variable domain (rest looked up from reference TRBV19 and TRBJ2-3): DGGITQSPKYLFRKEGQNVTLSCEQNLNHDAMYWYRQDPGQGLRLIYYSQIVNDFQKGDIAEGYSVSREKKESFPLTVTSAQKNPTAFYLCASRPEGSPSTDTQYFGPGTRLTVL.